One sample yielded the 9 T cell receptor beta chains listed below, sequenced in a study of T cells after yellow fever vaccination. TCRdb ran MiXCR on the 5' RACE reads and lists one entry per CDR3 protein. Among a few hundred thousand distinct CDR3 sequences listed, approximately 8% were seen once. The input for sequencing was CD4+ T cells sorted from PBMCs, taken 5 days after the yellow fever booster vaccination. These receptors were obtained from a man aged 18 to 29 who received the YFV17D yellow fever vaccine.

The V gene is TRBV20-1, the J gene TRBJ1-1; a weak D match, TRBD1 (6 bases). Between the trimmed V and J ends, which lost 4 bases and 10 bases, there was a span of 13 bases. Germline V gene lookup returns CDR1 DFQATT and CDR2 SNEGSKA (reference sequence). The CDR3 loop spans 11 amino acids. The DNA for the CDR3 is TGCAGTGCTATCGACAGGATAGGAGCTTTCTTT. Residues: CSAIDRIGAFF.

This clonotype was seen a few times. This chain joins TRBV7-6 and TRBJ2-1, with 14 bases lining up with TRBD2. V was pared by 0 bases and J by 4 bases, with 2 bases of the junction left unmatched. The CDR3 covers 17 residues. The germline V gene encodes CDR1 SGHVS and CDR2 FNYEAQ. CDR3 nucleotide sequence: TGTGCCAGCAGCTTAGCCGGGACTAGCGGGGGTTACAATGAGCAGTTCTTC. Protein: CASSLAGTSGGYNEQFF.

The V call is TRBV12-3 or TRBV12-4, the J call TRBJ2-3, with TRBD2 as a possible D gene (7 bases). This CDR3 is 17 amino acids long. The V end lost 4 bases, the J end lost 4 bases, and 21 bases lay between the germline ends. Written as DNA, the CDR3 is TGTGCCAGCAGTTCCTGGGGGGCTAGCGGTAGATCAGATACGCAGTATTTT. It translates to CASSSWGASGRSDTQYF.

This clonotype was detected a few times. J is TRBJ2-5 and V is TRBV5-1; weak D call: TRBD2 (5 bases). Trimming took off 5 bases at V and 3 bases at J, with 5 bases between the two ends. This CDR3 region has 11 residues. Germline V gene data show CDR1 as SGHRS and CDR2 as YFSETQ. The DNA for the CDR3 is TGCGCCAGCAGGGAGGAAGAGACCCAGTACTTC. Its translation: CASREEETQYF. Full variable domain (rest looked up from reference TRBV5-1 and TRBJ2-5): KAGVTQTPRYLIKTRGQQVTLSCSPISGHRSVSWYQQTPGQGLQFLFEYFSETQRNKGNFPGRFSGRQFSNSRSEMNVSTLELGDSALYLCASREEETQYFGPGTRLLVL.

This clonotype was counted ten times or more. CDR3 nucleotides: TGTGCCAGCAGTTCCCCGACAGGGGGAGAGACCCAGTACTTC. This sequence encodes CASSSPTGGETQYF. The chain has TRBV6-6 and TRBJ2-5; 9 nucleotides match TRBD1. CDR3 length: 14 residues. J gave up 4 bases and V 4 bases, and 4 bases lay outside the gene matches. The germline gives CDR1 MNHNY, CDR2 SVGAGI (reference sequence).

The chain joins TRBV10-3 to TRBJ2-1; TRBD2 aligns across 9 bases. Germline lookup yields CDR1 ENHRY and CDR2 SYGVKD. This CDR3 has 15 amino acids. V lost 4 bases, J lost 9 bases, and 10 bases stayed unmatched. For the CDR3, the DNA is TGTGCCATCAGTGTATCGGGACTAGCCGACGGTGAGCAGTTCTTC. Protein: CAISVSGLADGEQFF.

Here the CDR3 DNA reads TGTGCCAGCACCCCGGCGAGCACTAGCACTGAAGCTTTCTTT. It specifies CASTPASTSTEAFF. The chain joins TRBV7-2 to TRBJ1-1; D not resolved. CDR3 size: 14 residues. The V and J ends lost 7 bases and 4 bases respectively, with 16 bases between them. In germline, CDR1 is SGHTA, CDR2 FQGNSA.

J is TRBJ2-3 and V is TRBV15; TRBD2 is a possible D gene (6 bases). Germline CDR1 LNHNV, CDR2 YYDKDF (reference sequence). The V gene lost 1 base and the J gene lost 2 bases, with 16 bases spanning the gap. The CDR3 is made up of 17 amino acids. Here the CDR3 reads CATSRAAGTHNTDTQYF. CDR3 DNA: TGTGCCACCAGCAGAGCCGCCGGGACTCACAACACAGATACGCAGTATTTT.

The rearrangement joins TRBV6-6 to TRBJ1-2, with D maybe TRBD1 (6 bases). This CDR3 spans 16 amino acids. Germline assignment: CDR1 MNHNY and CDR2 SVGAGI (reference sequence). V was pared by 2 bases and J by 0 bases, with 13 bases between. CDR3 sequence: CASSYPVGQPNYGYTF. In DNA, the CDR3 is TGTGCCAGCAGTTACCCAGTAGGACAGCCTAACTATGGCTACACCTTC.